This T cell receptor beta chain was obtained from a study of shared clonotypes between healthy human individuals. Study-wide context: The plates for each donor numbered three CD4 naive, three CD4 memory, two CD8 naive and one CD8 memory. General observations from the study: Blood was the only sampled material, and tissue repertoires likely differ.

Note on this clone: Its cognate antigen is unknown.

This CDR3 has 15 residues. V was pared by 6 bases and J by 6 bases, with 11 bases of the junction left unmatched. From germline, CDR1 is MNHEY and CDR2 SVGAGI. The study drew its donors from healthy HIV-negative adults without recent acute infections or vaccinations. Splitting of CD4+ cells produced CD45RA+ naive and CD45RA-negative memory subsets. Libraries were prepared by immunoSEQ multiplex PCR; TCRdb keeps only in-frame clonotypes and omits some of them. The repertoire includes 950,000 to 1,300,000 clones, 65% to 80% of them detected once, and about 1.5% sits in the top ten. The V gene is TRBV6-5, the J gene TRBJ2-7; 10 bases line up with TRBD2. The origin of this receptor is a man in his late teens or twenties in good health. Sequencing used memory CD4+ T cells sorted from blood. Subset specified: CD45RA-negative fraction. For the CDR3, the DNA is TGTGCCAGCAGCCAAGGGACTAGCGTTCTTCTCGAGCAGTACTTC. Amino acid sequence: CASSQGTSVLLEQYF.